The 8 T cell receptor beta chains given below trace back to one sample, sequenced in a study of blood T cell repertoires in COVID-19. Data came from immunoSEQ multiplex PCR; TCRdb stores just in-frame clones and leaves some out. Of 380,000 or so clones listed, over 65% are singletons. The sequencing sample was made of peripheral blood. All receptors come from a human donor with acute or convalescent COVID-19. The donor label of this sample is uncertain.

The V gene is TRBV24-1, the J gene TRBJ2-4, with 9 bases identical to TRBD1. The CDR3 spans 17 residues. The germline V gene has CDR1 KGHDR and CDR2 SFDVKD. The trim removed 0 bases at V and 3 bases at J, leaving 5 bases unmatched. CDR3 sequence reads: CATSDLGDRDGKNIQYF. Written as DNA, the CDR3 is TGTGCCACCAGTGATTTGGGGGACAGGGATGGCAAAAACATTCAGTACTTC.

There are many counts of this clone. Other DNA sequences in the sample encode the same CDR3. V gene TRBV5-5 combines with J gene TRBJ2-7; D is possibly TRBD2 (5 bases). CDR1 and CDR2 (germline): SGHKS, YYEKEE (reference sequence). This CDR3 comprises 15 residues. V was pared by 0 bases and J by 4 bases, with 14 bases between. CDR3 sequence reads: CASSLGVRSGYEQYF. In DNA form, the CDR3 reads TGTGCCAGCAGCTTGGGGGTCCGGAGCGGATACGAGCAGTACTTC.

V and J are TRBV29-1 and TRBJ1-2; D is perhaps TRBD1 (6 bases). Germline V CDR1 and CDR2: SQVTM, ANQGSEA. Trimming cost V 7 bases and J 2 bases, with 11 bases left between them. CDR3 length: 12 amino acids. CDR3 in amino acids: CSAGGRNYGYTF. The DNA of the CDR3 is TGCAGCGCGGGGGGCAGGAACTATGGCTACACCTTC.

The CDR3 nucleotides are TGTGCCAGCAGCTTAGGCCCGACAGGGGTAGAGACCCAGTACTTC. This gives the protein CASSLGPTGVETQYF. This chain joins TRBV11-2 and TRBJ2-5; 8 bases agree with TRBD1. Trimming took 1 base from V and 4 from J; bases not matched to a gene: 5. From germline, CDR1 is SGHAT and CDR2 FQNNGV. The CDR3 spans 15 residues.

This chain joins TRBV7-6 and TRBJ1-3; D unresolved. The CDR3 has 21 amino acids. V gave up 1 base and J gave up 2 bases, with 27 bases separating them. Germline values: CDR1 SGHVS, CDR2 FNYEAQ. The DNA for the CDR3 is TGTGCCAGCAGCTTAGATTATAGGGAGCGCCTTCGACCTTCACCTGGAAACACCATATATTTT. Its protein is CASSLDYRERLRPSPGNTIYF.

The chain recombines TRBV27 with TRBJ1-2; unclear D gene. This CDR3 has 15 residues. The germline CDR1 and CDR2 sequences are MNHEY and SMNVEV (reference sequence). V was trimmed by 0 bases and J by 4 bases, leaving 12 bases between them. The CDR3 loop reads CASSLSHGGGYGYTF. The CDR3 DNA follows: TGTGCCAGCAGTTTATCCCATGGCGGCGGCTATGGCTACACCTTC.

V and J are TRBV27 and TRBJ1-5; D is unclear. This CDR3 comprises 14 residues. The germline V and J ends were trimmed by 1 base and 4 bases, with 8 bases remaining between them. Germline values: CDR1 MNHEY, CDR2 SMNVEV (reference sequence). The CDR3 DNA is TGTGCCAGCAGTTTATTCGGCGGAAATCAGCCCCAGCATTTT. This encodes CASSLFGGNQPQHF.

This chain uses TRBV5-5 with TRBJ1-1, with D uncertain. V dropped 1 base and J dropped 2 bases, with 9 bases sitting between them. The CDR3 has 14 amino acids. Germline lookup yields CDR1 SGHKS and CDR2 YYEKEE (reference sequence). The CDR3 here is CASSLSQANTEAFF. The CDR3 DNA follows: TGTGCCAGCAGCTTGTCGCAGGCCAACACTGAAGCTTTCTTT.